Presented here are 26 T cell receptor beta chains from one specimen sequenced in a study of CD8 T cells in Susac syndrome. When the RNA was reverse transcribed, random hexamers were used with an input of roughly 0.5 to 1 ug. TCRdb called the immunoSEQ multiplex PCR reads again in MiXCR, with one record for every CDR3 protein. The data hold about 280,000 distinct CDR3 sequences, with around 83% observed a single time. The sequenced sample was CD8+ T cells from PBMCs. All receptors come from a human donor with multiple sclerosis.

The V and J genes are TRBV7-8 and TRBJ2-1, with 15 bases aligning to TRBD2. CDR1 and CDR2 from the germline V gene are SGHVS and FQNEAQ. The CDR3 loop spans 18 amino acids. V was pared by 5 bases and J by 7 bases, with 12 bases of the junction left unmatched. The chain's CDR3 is CASSPGLAGGQPWNEQFF. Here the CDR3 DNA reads TGTGCCAGCAGCCCCGGACTAGCGGGAGGGCAGCCCTGGAATGAGCAGTTCTTC.

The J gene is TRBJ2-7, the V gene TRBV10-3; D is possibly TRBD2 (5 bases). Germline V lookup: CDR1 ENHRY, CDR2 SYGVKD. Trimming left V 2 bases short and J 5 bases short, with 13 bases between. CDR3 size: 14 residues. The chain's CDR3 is CAISEGGERDEQYF. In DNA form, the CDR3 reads TGTGCCATCAGTGAGGGTGGGGAGAGGGACGAGCAGTACTTC.

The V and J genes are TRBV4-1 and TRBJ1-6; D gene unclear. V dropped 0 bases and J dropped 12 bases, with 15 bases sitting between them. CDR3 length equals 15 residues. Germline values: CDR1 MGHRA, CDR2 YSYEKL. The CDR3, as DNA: TGCGCCAGCAGCCAAGAACCACGAAGCAGTCAACCCCTCCACTTT. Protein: CASSQEPRSSQPLHF.

The CDR3 nucleotides read TGCAGTGCTAGAGATCCTGTCCAGATCGGGGTGCAGTACTTC. Its protein is CSARDPVQIGVQYF. The chain joins TRBV20-1 to TRBJ2-7, with D perhaps matching TRBD2 (5 bases). Germline V gene data show CDR1 as DFQATT and CDR2 as SNEGSKA (reference sequence). The CDR3 has 14 amino acids. V lost 0 bases and J 9 bases, leaving 18 bases between the germline ends.

The CDR3 reads CASSSGKSHRTQYF. The CDR3 nucleotides read TGTGCCAGCAGTTCGGGGAAATCCCACCGTACGCAGTATTTT. This chain connects TRBV27 to TRBJ2-3, with D possibly being TRBD2 (5 bases). The CDR3 runs 14 residues. Germline V lookup: CDR1 MNHEY, CDR2 SMNVEV (reference sequence). Trimming removed 4 bases at V and 8 bases at J, with 16 bases between.

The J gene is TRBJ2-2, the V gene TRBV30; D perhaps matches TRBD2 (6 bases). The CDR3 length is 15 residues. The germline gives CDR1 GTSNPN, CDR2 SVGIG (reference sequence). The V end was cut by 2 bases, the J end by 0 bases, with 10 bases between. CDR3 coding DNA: TGTGCCTGGAGTTGGAGGGAATCGAACACCGGGGAGCTGTTTTTT. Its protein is CAWSWRESNTGELFF.

Written as DNA, the CDR3 is TGTGCCAGCAGCTTTCGGGAGGGGAACTACAATGAGCAGTTCTTC. Protein: CASSFREGNYNEQFF. This chain joins TRBV7-9 and TRBJ2-1; 8 nucleotides line up with TRBD2. V shed 3 bases and J 3 bases; nucleotides not matched to a gene: 4. The germline V gene encodes CDR1 SEHNR and CDR2 FQNEAQ (reference sequence). There are 15 residues in the CDR3.

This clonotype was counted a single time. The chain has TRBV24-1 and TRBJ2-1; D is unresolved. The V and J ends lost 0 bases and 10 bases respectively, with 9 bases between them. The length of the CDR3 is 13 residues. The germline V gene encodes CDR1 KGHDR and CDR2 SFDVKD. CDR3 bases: TGTGCCACCAGTGATTTGATTCAAGGCGAGCAGTTCTTC. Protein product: CATSDLIQGEQFF.

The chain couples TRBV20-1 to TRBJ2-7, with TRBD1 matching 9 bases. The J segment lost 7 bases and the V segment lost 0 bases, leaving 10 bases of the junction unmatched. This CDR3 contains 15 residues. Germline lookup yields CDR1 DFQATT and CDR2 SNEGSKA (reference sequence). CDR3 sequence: CSARDRDRGADEQYF. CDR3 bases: TGCAGTGCTAGAGATAGAGACAGGGGGGCAGATGAGCAGTACTTC.

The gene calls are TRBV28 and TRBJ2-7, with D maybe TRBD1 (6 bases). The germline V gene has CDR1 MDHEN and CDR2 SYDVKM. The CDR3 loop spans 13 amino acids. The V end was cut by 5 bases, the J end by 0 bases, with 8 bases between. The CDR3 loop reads CASSDRFSYEQYF. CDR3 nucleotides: TGTGCCAGCAGTGACAGGTTCTCCTACGAGCAGTACTTC.

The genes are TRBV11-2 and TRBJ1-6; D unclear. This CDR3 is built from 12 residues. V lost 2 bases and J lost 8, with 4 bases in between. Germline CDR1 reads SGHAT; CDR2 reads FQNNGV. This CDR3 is CASSLWDSPLHF. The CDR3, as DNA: TGTGCCAGCAGCTTATGGGATTCACCCCTCCACTTT.

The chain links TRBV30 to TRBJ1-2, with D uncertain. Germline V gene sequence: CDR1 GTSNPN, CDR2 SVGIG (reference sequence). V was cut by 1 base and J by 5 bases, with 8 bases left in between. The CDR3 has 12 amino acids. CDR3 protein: CAWSDGVYGYTF. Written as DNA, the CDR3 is TGTGCCTGGAGTGATGGTGTTTATGGCTACACCTTC.

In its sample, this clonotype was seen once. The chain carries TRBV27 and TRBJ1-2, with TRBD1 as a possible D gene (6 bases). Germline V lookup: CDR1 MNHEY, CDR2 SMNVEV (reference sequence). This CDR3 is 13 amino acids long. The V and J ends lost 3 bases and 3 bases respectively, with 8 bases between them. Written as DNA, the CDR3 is TGTGCCAGCAGTTTTACAGGGTACTATGGCTACACCTTC. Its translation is CASSFTGYYGYTF.

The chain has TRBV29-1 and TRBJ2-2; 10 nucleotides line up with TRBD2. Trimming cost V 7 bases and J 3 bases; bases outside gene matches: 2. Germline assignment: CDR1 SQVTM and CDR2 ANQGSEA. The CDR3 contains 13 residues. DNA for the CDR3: TGCAGCGCCCTAGCGGGAGACACCGGGGAGCTGTTTTTT. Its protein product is CSALAGDTGELFF.

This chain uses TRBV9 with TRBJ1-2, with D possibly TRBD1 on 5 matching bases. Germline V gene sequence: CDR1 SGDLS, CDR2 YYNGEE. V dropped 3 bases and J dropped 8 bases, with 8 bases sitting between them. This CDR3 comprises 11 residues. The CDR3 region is CASSARDGYTF. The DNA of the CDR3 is TGTGCCAGCAGCGCCAGGGACGGCTACACCTTC.

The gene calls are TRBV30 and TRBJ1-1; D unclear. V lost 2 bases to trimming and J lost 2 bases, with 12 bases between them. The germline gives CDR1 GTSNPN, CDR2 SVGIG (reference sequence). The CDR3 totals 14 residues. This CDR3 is CAWSSVWPNTEAFF. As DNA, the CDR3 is TGTGCCTGGAGTTCGGTTTGGCCCAACACTGAAGCTTTCTTT.

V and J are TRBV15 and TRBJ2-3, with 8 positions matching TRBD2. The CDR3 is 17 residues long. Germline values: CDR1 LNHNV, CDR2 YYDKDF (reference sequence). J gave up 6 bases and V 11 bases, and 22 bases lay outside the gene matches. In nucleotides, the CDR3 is TGTGCCCAAACGACTGAGTGTATCAGCGGGAGTCCGGATACGCAGTATTTT. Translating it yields CAQTTECISGSPDTQYF.

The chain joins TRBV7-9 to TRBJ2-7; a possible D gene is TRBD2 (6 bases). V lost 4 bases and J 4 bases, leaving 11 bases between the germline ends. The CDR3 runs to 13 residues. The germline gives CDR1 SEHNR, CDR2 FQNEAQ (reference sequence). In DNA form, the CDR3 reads TGTGCCAGCAGCTCCCGGGAGAGTTACGAGCAGTACTTC. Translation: CASSSRESYEQYF.

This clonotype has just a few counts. Written as DNA, the CDR3 is TGTGCCAGCAGCGTCGGGATAGAGGCTGATACGCAGTATTTT. This encodes CASSVGIEADTQYF. The V gene is TRBV5-4, the J gene TRBJ2-3, with D tentatively TRBD2 (5 bases). Germline V CDR1 and CDR2: SGHNT, YYREEE (reference sequence). Trimming stripped 4 bases from V and 6 bases from J, with 15 bases between. The CDR3 runs 14 residues.

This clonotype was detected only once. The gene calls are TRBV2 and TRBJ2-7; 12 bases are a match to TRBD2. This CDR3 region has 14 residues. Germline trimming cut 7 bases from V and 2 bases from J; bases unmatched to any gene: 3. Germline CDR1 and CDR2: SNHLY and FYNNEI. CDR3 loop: CASIWTSGAYEQYF. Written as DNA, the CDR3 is TGTGCCAGCATTTGGACTAGCGGGGCCTACGAGCAGTACTTC.

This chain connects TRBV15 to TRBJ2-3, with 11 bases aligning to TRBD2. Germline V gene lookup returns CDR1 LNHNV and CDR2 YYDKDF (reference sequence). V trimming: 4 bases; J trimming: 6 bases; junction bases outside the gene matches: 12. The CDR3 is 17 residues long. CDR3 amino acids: CATSMTLSGRARDTQYF. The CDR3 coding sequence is TGTGCCACCAGCATGACCCTTAGCGGGAGGGCGCGGGATACGCAGTATTTT.

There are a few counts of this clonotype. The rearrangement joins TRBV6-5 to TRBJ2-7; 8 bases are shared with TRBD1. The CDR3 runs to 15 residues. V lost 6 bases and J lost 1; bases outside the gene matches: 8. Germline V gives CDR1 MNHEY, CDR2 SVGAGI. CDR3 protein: CASSSGQGPSYEQYF. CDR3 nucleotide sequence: TGTGCCAGCAGCTCCGGACAGGGTCCGTCCTACGAGCAGTACTTC.

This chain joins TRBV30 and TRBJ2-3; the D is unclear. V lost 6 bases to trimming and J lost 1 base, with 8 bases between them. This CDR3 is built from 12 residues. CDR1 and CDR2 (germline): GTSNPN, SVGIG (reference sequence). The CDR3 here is CACYAGTDTQYF. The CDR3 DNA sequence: TGTGCCTGCTACGCGGGCACAGATACGCAGTATTTT.

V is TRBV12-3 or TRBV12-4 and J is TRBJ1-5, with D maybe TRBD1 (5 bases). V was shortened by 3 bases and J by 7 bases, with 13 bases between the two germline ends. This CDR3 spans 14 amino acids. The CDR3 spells CASSFGGALQPQHF. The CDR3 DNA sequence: TGTGCCAGCAGTTTTGGAGGGGCCTTGCAGCCCCAGCATTTT.

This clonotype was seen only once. The CDR3 bases are TGCAGTGCTAGGGAGGTGGCAGGAGGTCAGCCCCAGCATTTT. It specifies CSAREVAGGQPQHF. The V gene is TRBV20-1, the J gene TRBJ1-5; D not certain. V was pared by 3 bases and J by 6 bases, with 15 bases between. Germline values: CDR1 DFQATT, CDR2 SNEGSKA (reference sequence). CDR3 size: 14 residues.

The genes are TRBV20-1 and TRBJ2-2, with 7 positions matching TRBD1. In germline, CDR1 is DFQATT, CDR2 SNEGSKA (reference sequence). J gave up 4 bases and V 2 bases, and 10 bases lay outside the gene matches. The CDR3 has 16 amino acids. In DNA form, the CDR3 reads TGCAGTGCTAGACCTAAGATGACAGGGCTCACCGGGGAGCTGTTTTTT. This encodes CSARPKMTGLTGELFF.